One TCR beta chain is described in this entry. The entry originates in a study of blood T cell repertoires in COVID-19. This CDR3 is built from 13 residues. The germline V gene encodes CDR1 SEHNR and CDR2 FQNEAQ (reference sequence). The junction had 7 bases not matched to a gene; V was cut back by 10 bases and J by 10 bases. Study processing details: Estimated nucleated cell counts came from reference gene primer amplification. Method: immunoSEQ multiplex PCR; TCRdb's copy keeps in-frame clones and lacks some. Clonal size and the V and J genes are those of that table, whereas D and trimming came from the DNA. The sample records around 390,000 clones, approximately 87% being singletons.

The chain uses TRBV7-9 and TRBJ2-2, with TRBD2 identical over 12 bases. The clonotype originates from a woman in her forties or fifties who had recovered from COVID-19. The sequencing input was PBMCs or T cells enriched from blood (not recorded which). CDR3 DNA: TGTGCCACCGGGACTAGCGGGTCCTCGGAGCTGTTTTTT. Its protein is CATGTSGSSELFF. The full variable domain, in which reference TRBV7-9 and TRBJ2-2 provide the parts outside the CDR3, is DTGVSQNPRHKITKRGQNVTFRCDPISEHNRLYWYRQTLGQGPEFLTYFQNEAQLEKSRLLSDRFSAERPKGSFSTLEIQRTEQGDSAMYLCATGTSGSSELFFGEGSRLTVL.